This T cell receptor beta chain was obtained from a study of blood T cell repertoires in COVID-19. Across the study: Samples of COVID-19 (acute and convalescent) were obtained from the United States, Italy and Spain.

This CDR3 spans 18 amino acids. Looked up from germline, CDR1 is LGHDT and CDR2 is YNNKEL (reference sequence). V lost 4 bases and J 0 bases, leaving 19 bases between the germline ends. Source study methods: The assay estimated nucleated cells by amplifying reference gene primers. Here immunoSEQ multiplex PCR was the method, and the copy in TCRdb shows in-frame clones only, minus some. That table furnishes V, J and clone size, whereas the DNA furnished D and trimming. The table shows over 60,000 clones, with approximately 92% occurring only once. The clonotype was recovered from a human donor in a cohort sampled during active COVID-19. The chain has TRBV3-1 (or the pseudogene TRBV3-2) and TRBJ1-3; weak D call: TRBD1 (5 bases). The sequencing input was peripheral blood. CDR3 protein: CASSLDWGAQLSGNTIYF. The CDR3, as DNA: TGTGCCAGCAGCCTTGATTGGGGCGCACAGCTCTCTGGAAACACCATATATTTT.